The entry below gives a single TCR beta chain sequence along with its context. This CDR3 is built from 17 residues. J gave up 4 bases and V 1 base, and 11 bases lay outside the gene matches. Per the germline V gene, CDR1 is LNHDA and CDR2 is SQIVND (reference sequence). CD8+ and CD4+ T cells from blood underwent TCR beta sequencing, which was carried out in a high-throughput format. TEMRA cells were FACS-enriched, while CD8+ and CD4+ T cells were negatively isolated. The data derive from a study of CD8 T cells in Susac syndrome. The RNA input was roughly 0.45 to 1 ug, and it was reverse transcribed with random hexamers. It was immunoSEQ multiplex PCR that amplified TCR beta CDR3 across 54 Vbeta and 13 Jbeta. TCRdb reprocessed the immunoSEQ multiplex PCR reads via MiXCR and lists one record per CDR3 protein. Among 350,000 to 550,000 distinct CDR3 sequences listed, more than 80% were seen once.

This clonotype originated in a human donor with multiple sclerosis. The chain carries TRBV19 and TRBJ2-7; 9 positions match TRBD1. The sequenced sample was CD8+ T cells from PBMCs. This CDR3 reads CASSIGTGDVFSYEQYF. CDR3 coding DNA: TGTGCCAGTAGTATAGGGACAGGGGACGTTTTTTCGTACGAGCAGTACTTC.